This TCR beta chain is drawn from a study of T cells after yellow fever vaccination. Overall study findings and caveats: In post-booster samples, most primary-vaccination clones reappeared (just under 98% CD4, nearly 90% CD8).

TCRdb analysed the 5' RACE reads with MiXCR anew, one entry per CDR3 protein. The sample records some 350,000 distinct CDR3 sequences, almost 4% being singletons. The sample holds a few counts of this clonotype. Its cognate antigen is unknown. Specimen: PBMCs, collected 5 days after the yellow fever booster vaccination. The sequence derives from a man aged 18-30 years who received the YFV17D yellow fever vaccine.

The CDR3 DNA reads as TGCAGCGTTGAAGATCCCAGGGTTGACTATGGCTACACCTTC. Protein: CSVEDPRVDYGYTF. The chain links TRBV29-1 to TRBJ1-2, with a weak D call TRBD1 (5 bases). CDR3 length: 14 residues. V lost 0 bases and J lost 3, with 11 bases in between. Germline CDR1 reads SQVTM; CDR2 reads ANQGSEA.